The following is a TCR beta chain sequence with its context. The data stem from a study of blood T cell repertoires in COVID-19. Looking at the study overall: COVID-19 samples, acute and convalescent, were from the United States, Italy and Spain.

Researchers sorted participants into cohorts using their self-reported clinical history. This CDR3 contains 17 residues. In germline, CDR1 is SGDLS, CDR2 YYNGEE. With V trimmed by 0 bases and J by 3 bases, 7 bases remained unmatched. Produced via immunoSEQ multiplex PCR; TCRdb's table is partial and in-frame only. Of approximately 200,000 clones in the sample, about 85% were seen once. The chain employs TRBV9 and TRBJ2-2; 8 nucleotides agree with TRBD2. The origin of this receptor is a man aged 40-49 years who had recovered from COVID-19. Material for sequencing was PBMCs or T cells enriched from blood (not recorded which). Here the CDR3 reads CASSVGVSGDYTGELFF. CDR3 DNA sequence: TGTGCCAGCAGCGTAGGGGTTAGCGGGGACTACACCGGGGAGCTGTTTTTT.